A selection of T cell receptor beta chains follows, all from one sample in a study of T cell changes during pregnancy in multiple sclerosis. Produced via immunoSEQ multiplex PCR; TCRdb's table is partial and in-frame only. The sample comprises roughly 89,000 clones, almost 95% of which are singletons, and around 2.3% rests with the top ten. Sequences were derived from peripheral blood, sampled in the third trimester of pregnancy. Receptors originate from a female donor with multiple sclerosis, enrolled in a pregnancy study. CDR3s include the opening cysteine and the closing phenylalanine or tryptophan. The D gene is left open where the match is weak. The size field is filled for only some rows; it gives once, few, many or a size class.

v_call	j_call	d_call	clone_size	cdr3_aa	cdr3_nt
TRBV7-9	TRBJ1-4	-	-	CASSLVARATNEKLFF	TGTGCCAGCAGCTTAGTGGCACGTGCAACTAATGAAAAACTGTTTTTT
TRBV5-4	TRBJ1-2	TRBD1	-	CASSPLTGALNYGYTF	TGTGCCAGCAGCCCGTTGACAGGGGCCCTCAACTATGGCTACACCTTC
TRBV4-3	TRBJ2-3	-	-	CASSPGTHTDTQYF	TGCGCCAGCAGCCCAGGGACACACACAGATACGCAGTATTTT
TRBV28	TRBJ2-1	TRBD2	-	CASSLGLADSYNEQFF	TGTGCCAGCAGCCTAGGACTAGCGGACTCCTACAATGAGCAGTTCTTC
TRBV30	TRBJ2-7	TRBD2	-	CAWSTGGRVYF	TGTGCCTGGAGTACGGGAGGGAGGGTGTACTTC
TRBV5-4	TRBJ2-1	TRBD2	-	CASSSGTIPYNEQFF	TGTGCCAGCAGCTCCGGGACTATCCCCTACAATGAGCAGTTCTTC
TRBV7-7	TRBJ2-1	TRBD2	few	CASSPLAGSYNEQFF	TGTGCTAGCAGCCCACTAGCGGGTAGCTACAATGAGCAGTTCTTC
TRBV18	TRBJ2-7	TRBD2	-	CASSPGGPLEQYF	TGTGCCAGCTCCCCGGGAGGGCCCTTAGAGCAGTACTTC
TRBV28	TRBJ2-1	-	-	CASSSGHSSYNEQFF	TGTGCCAGCAGTTCGGGACATAGCTCCTACAATGAGCAGTTCTTC
TRBV28	TRBJ1-3	-	-	CASSPTGRNTIYF	TGTGCCAGCAGTCCCACAGGAAGAAACACCATATATTTT
TRBV30	TRBJ2-2	TRBD2	-	CAWSVQRENTGELFF	TGTGCCTGGAGTGTACAGCGGGAGAACACCGGGGAGCTGTTTTTT
TRBV20-1	TRBJ1-1	-	-	CSASSGDVAFF	TGCAGTGCTAGTTCCGGGGATGTAGCTTTCTTT
TRBV5-1	TRBJ2-5	TRBD1	-	CASSQTTGGGETQYF	TGCGCCAGCAGCCAAACGACAGGGGGAGGAGAGACCCAGTACTTC
TRBV13	TRBJ1-1	TRBD1	-	CASSSKDRGAEAFF	TGTGCCAGCAGCTCGAAGGACAGGGGTGCTGAAGCTTTCTTT
TRBV4-1	TRBJ1-2	TRBD1	-	CASSQTGVYGYTF	TGCGCCAGCAGCCAGACAGGGGTCTATGGCTACACCTTC
TRBV23-1	TRBJ1-5	TRBD1	-	CASSQMGTARHSNQPQHF	TGCGCCAGCAGTCAGATGGGGACAGCCCGCCATAGCAATCAGCCCCAGCATTTT
TRBV13	TRBJ2-7	-	-	CASSLTLGGISSYEQYF	TGTGCCAGCAGCTTAACTCTCGGCGGGATTTCATCCTACGAGCAGTACTTC
TRBV9	TRBJ1-2	TRBD1	-	CASSVDRVLNYGYTF	TGTGCCAGCAGCGTCGACAGGGTACTTAACTATGGCTACACCTTC